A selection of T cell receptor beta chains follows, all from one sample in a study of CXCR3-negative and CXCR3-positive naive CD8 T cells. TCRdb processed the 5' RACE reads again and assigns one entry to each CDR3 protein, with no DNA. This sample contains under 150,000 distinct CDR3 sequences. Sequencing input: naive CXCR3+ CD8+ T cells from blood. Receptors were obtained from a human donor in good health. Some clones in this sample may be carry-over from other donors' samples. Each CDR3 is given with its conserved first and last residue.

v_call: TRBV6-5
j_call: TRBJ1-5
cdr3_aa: CASSYGINQPQHF

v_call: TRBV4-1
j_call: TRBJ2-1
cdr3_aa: CASSPAEIAGVGYNEQFF

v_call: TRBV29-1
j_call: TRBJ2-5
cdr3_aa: CSVEDPRTGVQETQYF

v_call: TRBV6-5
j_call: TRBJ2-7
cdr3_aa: CASSYSTGGYEQYF

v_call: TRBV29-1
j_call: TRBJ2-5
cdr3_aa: CSESSGTEETQYF

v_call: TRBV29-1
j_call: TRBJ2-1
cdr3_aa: CSVEASGSSYNEQFF

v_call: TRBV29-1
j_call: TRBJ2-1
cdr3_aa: CSVDTGGSPNNEQFF

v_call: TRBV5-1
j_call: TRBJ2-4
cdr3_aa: CASSKYGGAKNIQYF

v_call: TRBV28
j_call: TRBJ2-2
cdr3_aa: CASSLRWSAYTGELFF

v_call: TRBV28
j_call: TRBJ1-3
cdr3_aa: CASSFLGGRANTIYF

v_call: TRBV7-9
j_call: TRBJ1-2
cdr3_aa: CASSLGQGADWTDGYTF

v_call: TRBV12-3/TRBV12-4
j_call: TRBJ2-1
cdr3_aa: CASSFLGAGNEQFF

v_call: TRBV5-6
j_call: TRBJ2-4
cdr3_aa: CASSLAQLGNPSDIQYF

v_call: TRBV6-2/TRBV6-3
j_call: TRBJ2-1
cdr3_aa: CASSGTGASKSYNEQFF

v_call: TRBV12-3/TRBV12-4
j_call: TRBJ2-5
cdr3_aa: CASSPDRAKETQYF

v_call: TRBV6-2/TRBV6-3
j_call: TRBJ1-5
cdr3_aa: CASSPGPFDQPQHF

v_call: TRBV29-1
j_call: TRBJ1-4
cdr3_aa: CSVPLDGGSNEKLFF

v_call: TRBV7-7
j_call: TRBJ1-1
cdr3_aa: CASSPWSDRADTEAFF

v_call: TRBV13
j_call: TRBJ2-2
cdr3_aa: CASSFRDTKNTGELFF

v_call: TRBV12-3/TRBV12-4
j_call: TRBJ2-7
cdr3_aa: CASSLAGSREQYF

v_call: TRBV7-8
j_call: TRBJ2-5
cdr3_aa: CASSSPGGILAGIGGQETQYF

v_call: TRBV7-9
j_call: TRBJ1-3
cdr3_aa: CASSPGLSSSGNTIYF

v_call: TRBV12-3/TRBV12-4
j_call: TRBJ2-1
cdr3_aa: CASSSGSRIDEQFF

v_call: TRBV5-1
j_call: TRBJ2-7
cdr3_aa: CASSFDTGYGEQYF

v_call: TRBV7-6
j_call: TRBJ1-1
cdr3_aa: CASSLGGAYATEAFF

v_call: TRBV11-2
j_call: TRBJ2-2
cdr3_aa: CASSYGTGANTGELFF

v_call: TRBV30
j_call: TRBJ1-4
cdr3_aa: CAWSVRGLDHEKLFF

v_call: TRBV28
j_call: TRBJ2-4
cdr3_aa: CASRPNRGLAKNIQYF

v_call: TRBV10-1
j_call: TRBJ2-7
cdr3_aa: CASSERGPILRTRKSYEQYF

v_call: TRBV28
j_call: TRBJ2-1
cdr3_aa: CASSFRGPLRNEQFF

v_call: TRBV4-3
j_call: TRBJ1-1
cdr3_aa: CASSQDPGLNTEAFF

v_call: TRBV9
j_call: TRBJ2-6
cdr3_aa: CASSVNIRTQSGANVLTF

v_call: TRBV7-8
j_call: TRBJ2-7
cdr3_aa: CASSESGGLSYEQYF

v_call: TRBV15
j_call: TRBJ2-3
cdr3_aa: CATSRASTDTQYF

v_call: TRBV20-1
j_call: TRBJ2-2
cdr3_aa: CSASNGINTGELFF

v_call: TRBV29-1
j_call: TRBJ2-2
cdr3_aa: CSVDGVVMGELFF

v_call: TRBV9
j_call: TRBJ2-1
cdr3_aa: CASSPERVSYNEQFF

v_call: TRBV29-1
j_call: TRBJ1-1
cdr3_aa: CSVVGAENTEAFF

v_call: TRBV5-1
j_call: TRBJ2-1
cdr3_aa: CASSPTATFYNEQFF

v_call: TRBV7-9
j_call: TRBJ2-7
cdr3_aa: CASSFELAGGTDYEQYF

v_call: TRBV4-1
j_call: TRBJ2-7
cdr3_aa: CASSQEGQGNWEQYF

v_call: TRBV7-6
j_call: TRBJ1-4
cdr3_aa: CASSYQDRAYSPNEKLFF

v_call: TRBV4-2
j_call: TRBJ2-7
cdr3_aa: CASSQGGGAVGSEYF